Sequencing of this TCR beta chain was carried out in a study of T cell changes during pregnancy in multiple sclerosis. TCRdb's table, derived via immunoSEQ multiplex PCR, lists solely in-frame clones and lacks some. The sample has roughly 40,000 clones, roughly 88% seen once; the top ten hold 4.1%. This receptor was identified in a female donor with multiple sclerosis, enrolled in a pregnancy study. Sample: CD8+ T cells from peripheral blood mononuclear cells, taken in the first trimester of pregnancy.

CDR3 sequence reads: CASSVAGSGRGDEQYF. CDR3 nucleotide sequence: TGTGCCAGCAGCGTAGCTGGCTCAGGGAGGGGAGACGAGCAGTACTTC. The V and J genes are TRBV9 and TRBJ2-7, with TRBD2 identical over 7 bases. This CDR3 contains 16 residues. CDR1 and CDR2 (germline): SGDLS, YYNGEE. Trimming took 0 bases from V and 5 from J; bases not matched to a gene: 11.